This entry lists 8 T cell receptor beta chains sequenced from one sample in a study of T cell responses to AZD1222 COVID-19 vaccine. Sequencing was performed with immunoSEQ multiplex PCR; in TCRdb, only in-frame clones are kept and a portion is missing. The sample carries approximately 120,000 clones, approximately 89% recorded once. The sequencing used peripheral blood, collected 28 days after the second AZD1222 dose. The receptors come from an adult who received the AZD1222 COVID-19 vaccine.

CDR3 nucleotides: TGTGCCAGCAGCGTAGCTTACAGGCCCCTGAACACTGAAGCTTTCTTT. Amino acids: CASSVAYRPLNTEAFF. V is TRBV9 and J is TRBJ1-1, with a weak D call TRBD1 (5 bases). The germline gives CDR1 SGDLS, CDR2 YYNGEE. This CDR3 spans 16 amino acids. Trimming removed 0 bases from V and 0 bases from J, with 12 bases in between.

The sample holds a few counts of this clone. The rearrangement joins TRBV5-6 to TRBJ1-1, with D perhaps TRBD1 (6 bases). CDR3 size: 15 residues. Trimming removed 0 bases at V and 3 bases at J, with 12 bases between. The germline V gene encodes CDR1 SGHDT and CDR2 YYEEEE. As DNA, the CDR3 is TGTGCCAGCAGCTTGGGAGGACAGCTCTACACTGAAGCTTTCTTT. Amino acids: CASSLGGQLYTEAFF.

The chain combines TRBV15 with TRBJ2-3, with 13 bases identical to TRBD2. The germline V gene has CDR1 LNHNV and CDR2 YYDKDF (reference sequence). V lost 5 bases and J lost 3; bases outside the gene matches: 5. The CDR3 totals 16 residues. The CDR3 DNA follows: TGTGCCACCAGCTCTTGGACTAGCGGGAGTACAGATACGCAGTATTTT. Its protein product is CATSSWTSGSTDTQYF.

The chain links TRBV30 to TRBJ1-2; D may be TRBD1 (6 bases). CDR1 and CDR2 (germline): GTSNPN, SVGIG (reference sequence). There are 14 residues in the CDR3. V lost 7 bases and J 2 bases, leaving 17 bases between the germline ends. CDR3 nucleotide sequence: TGTGCCTCTCAACAGAGGGGGGGCAACTATGGCTACACCTTC. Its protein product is CASQQRGGNYGYTF.

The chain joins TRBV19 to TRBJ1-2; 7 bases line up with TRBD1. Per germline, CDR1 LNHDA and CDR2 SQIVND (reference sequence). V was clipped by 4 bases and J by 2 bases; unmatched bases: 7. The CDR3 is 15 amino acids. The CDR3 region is CASSRVGQLNYGYTF. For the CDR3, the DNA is TGTGCCAGTAGTAGAGTGGGACAGTTGAACTATGGCTACACCTTC.

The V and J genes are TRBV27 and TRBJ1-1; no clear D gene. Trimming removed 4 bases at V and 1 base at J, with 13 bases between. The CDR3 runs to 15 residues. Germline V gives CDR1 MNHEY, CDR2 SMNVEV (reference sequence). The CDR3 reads CASSSYLHRNTEAFF. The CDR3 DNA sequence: TGTGCCAGCAGTTCATACCTTCACAGGAACACTGAAGCTTTCTTT.

CDR3 sequence (DNA): TGTGCCACCCGGACAGAATCCTACGAGCAGTACTTC. Protein: CATRTESYEQYF. V and J are TRBV10-3 and TRBJ2-7, with D possibly being TRBD1 (6 bases). Looked up from germline, CDR1 is ENHRY and CDR2 is SYGVKD. The V gene lost 10 bases and the J gene lost 1 base, with 11 bases spanning the gap. The CDR3 totals 12 residues.

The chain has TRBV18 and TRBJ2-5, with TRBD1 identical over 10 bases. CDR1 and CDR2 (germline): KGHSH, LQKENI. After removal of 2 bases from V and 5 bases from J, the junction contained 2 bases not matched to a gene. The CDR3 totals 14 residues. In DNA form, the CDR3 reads TGTGCCAGCTCACCAGGGACAGGGGAGGAGACCCAGTACTTC. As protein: CASSPGTGEETQYF.